The 2 T cell receptor beta chains below come from one sample, sequenced in a study of PD-L1 blockade in urothelial cancer. Repertoires were generated with immunoSEQ multiplex PCR, while TCRdb's copy carries only in-frame clones and drops some. The sample comprises more than 65,000 clones, about 85% of which are singletons, and roughly 6.1% rests with the top ten. The sequences come from PBMCs, collected around atezolizumab (anti-PD-L1) treatment. These receptor sequences come from a woman between 70 and 85 years old with urothelial cancer.

The table lists this clone with a count of one. The rearrangement links TRBV28 to TRBJ2-7; 11 nucleotides agree with TRBD2. V lost 6 bases to trimming and J lost 7 bases; unmatched junction nucleotides: 5. CDR3 length: 13 residues. Germline V lookup: CDR1 MDHEN, CDR2 SYDVKM. The CDR3 bases are TGTGCCAGCAGATTAGCGGGAGGGTGGGAGCAGTACTTC. As protein: CASRLAGGWEQYF.

The genes are TRBV28 and TRBJ2-7; the match to TRBD2 covers 7 bases. The CDR3 loop spans 15 amino acids. Germline CDR1 and CDR2: MDHEN and SYDVKM. Trimming removed 2 bases from V and 7 bases from J; junction bases left unmatched: 11. The CDR3 nucleotides read TGTGCCAGCAGTTTACCCGTAGGTAGCGGGCGGGAGCAGTACTTC. This encodes CASSLPVGSGREQYF.